Given below is one T cell receptor (beta chain) in context. The data belong to a study of blood T cell repertoires in COVID-19. Study-wide context: Nucleic acid was either cDNA or gDNA, and it came from T cells, B-cell-depleted T cells, or PBMCs.

Sequencing was performed with immunoSEQ multiplex PCR; in TCRdb, only in-frame clones are kept and a portion is missing. The data show around 320,000 clones, roughly 85% seen once. The CDR3 length is 16 residues. V lost 0 bases to trimming and J lost 4 bases, with 12 bases between them. The germline CDR1 and CDR2 sequences are MNHEY and SVGAGI. This receptor was identified in a human donor in a cohort sampled during active COVID-19. The material sequenced was peripheral blood. The genes are TRBV6-5 and TRBJ1-4, with D unresolved. DNA of the CDR3: TGTGCCAGCAGTTACTCGAGTGCGGGTCTTAATGAAAAACTGTTTTTT. It yields the protein CASSYSSAGLNEKLFF.